What follows are 24 T cell receptor beta chains derived from one specimen sequenced in a study of PD-1 blockade in mismatch repair-deficient tumors. Here immunoSEQ multiplex PCR was the method, and the copy in TCRdb shows in-frame clones only, minus some. The sample lists some 21,000 clones, about 80% seen once, with roughly 1.4% in the top ten. The sequencing used PBMCs, collected 52 weeks after starting pembrolizumab. Receptor source: an adult with mismatch repair-deficient cancer.

The chain employs TRBV5-1 and TRBJ2-1, with D possibly matching TRBD2 (7 bases). Looked up from germline, CDR1 is SGHRS and CDR2 is YFSETQ. CDR3 length equals 13 residues. V was trimmed by 4 bases and J by 6 bases, leaving 11 bases between them. CDR3 loop: CASSKGGSNEQFF. The DNA for the CDR3 is TGCGCCAGCAGCAAGGGGGGGAGCAATGAGCAGTTCTTC.

V gene TRBV28 combines with J gene TRBJ1-5, with D perhaps matching TRBD1 (5 bases). Germline V gene sequence: CDR1 MDHEN, CDR2 SYDVKM. The CDR3 consists of 15 residues. The V gene lost 5 bases and the J gene lost 6 bases, with 17 bases spanning the gap. CDR3 loop: CASSPGSGGIQPQHF. The CDR3 coding sequence is TGTGCCAGCAGTCCGGGGAGCGGGGGGATTCAGCCCCAGCATTTT. The whole variable domain, remainder taken from reference TRBV28 and TRBJ1-5, is DVKVTQSSRYLVKRTGEKVFLECVQDMDHENMFWYRQDPGLGLRLIYFSYDVKMKEKGDIPEGYSVSREKKERFSLILESASTNQTSMYLCASSPGSGGIQPQHFGDGTRLSIL.

The chain has TRBV4-1 and TRBJ2-1; the D is unclear. This CDR3 comprises 11 residues. Looked up from germline, CDR1 is MGHRA and CDR2 is YSYEKL. V was cut by 0 bases and J by 12 bases, with 6 bases left in between. The CDR3: CASSQDIWQFF. CDR3 sequence (DNA): TGCGCCAGCAGCCAAGATATCTGGCAGTTCTTC.

The chain uses TRBV7-9 and TRBJ2-3, with 10 bases lining up with TRBD1. Unmatched junction bases numbered 3, after V lost 8 bases and J lost 4 bases. This CDR3 region has 13 residues. Per the germline V gene, CDR1 is SEHNR and CDR2 is FQNEAQ (reference sequence). Here the CDR3 DNA reads TGTGCCAGCCGGGACAGGGGACCAGATACGCAGTATTTT. Translation gives CASRDRGPDTQYF.

V is TRBV4-1 and J is TRBJ1-2; D might be TRBD1 (5 bases). In germline, CDR1 is MGHRA, CDR2 YSYEKL. V dropped 4 bases and J dropped 3 bases, with 15 bases sitting between them. This CDR3 has 15 residues. The CDR3 spells CASSLPGGKYYGYTF. The CDR3 DNA reads TGCGCCAGCAGCCTCCCCGGGGGGAAGTACTATGGCTACACCTTC.

The chain links TRBV7-9 to TRBJ1-1; 8 bases fit TRBD1. The CDR3 is made up of 14 amino acids. Germline V gene lookup returns CDR1 SEHNR and CDR2 FQNEAQ (reference sequence). V shed 5 bases and J 2 bases; nucleotides not matched to a gene: 4. Here the CDR3 DNA reads TGTGCCAGCAGCCGGGGACAGGACAACACTGAAGCTTTCTTT. Amino acid sequence: CASSRGQDNTEAFF.

The V and J genes are TRBV29-1 and TRBJ1-1; no clear D gene. With 5 bases removed from V and 1 base from J, the gap between germline ends came to 14 bases. This CDR3 comprises 14 residues. Germline-derived CDR1 and CDR2 are SQVTM and ANQGSEA. The CDR3 reads CSVTRGNANTEAFF. As DNA, the CDR3 is TGCAGCGTTACCCGAGGGAATGCGAACACTGAAGCTTTCTTT.

This chain links TRBV18 with TRBJ2-1; 7 bases align to TRBD2. The CDR3 runs to 15 residues. Germline CDR1 and CDR2: KGHSH and LQKENI. V was clipped by 6 bases and J by 3 bases; unmatched bases: 8. CDR3 sequence reads: CASSSAGALYNEQFF. In DNA, the CDR3 is TGTGCCAGCTCCTCGGCGGGAGCCCTCTACAATGAGCAGTTCTTC.

The chain couples TRBV9 to TRBJ2-2; a weak D match, TRBD1 (7 bases). Germline V gives CDR1 SGDLS, CDR2 YYNGEE. The CDR3 totals 16 residues. V lost 4 bases to trimming and J lost 6 bases, with 19 bases between them. CDR3 region: CASSTQGGGLAGELFF. The CDR3 region has the DNA TGTGCCAGCAGCACTCAGGGGGGCGGGTTGGCCGGGGAGCTGTTTTTT.

This chain joins TRBV18 and TRBJ1-6; 11 bases fit TRBD1. V trimming: 2 bases; J trimming: 0 bases; junction bases outside the gene matches: 3. The CDR3 extends over 18 amino acids. Looked up from germline, CDR1 is KGHSH and CDR2 is LQKENI. For the CDR3, the DNA is TGTGCCAGCTCACCAACAGGGACAGGGGGCTCCTATAATTCACCCCTCCACTTT. Residues: CASSPTGTGGSYNSPLHF. Complete variable domain (other parts from reference TRBV18 and TRBJ1-6): NAGVMQNPRHLVRRRGQEARLRCSPMKGHSHVYWYRQLPEEGLKFMVYLQKENIIDESGMPKERFSAEFPKEGPSILRIQQVVRGDSAAYFCASSPTGTGGSYNSPLHFGNGTRLTVT.

This clone was counted a few times. V gene TRBV15 combines with J gene TRBJ1-2; tentatively, D is TRBD1 (6 bases). V was trimmed by 8 bases and J by 2 bases, leaving 12 bases between them. The CDR3 length is 13 residues. CDR1 LNHNV and CDR2 YYDKDF come from the germline V gene (reference sequence). CDR3 coding DNA: TGTGCCACCGGTCGGACAGCCAACTATGGCTACACCTTC. It is translated as CATGRTANYGYTF.

The chain recombines TRBV9 with TRBJ1-2; 8 bases map to TRBD1. The CDR3 extends over 14 amino acids. CDR1 and CDR2 (germline): SGDLS, YYNGEE. J was trimmed by 6 bases and V by 3 bases; bases with no gene match: 7. The CDR3 sequence: CASSAFGQGNGYTF. The CDR3 DNA is TGTGCCAGCAGCGCATTCGGACAGGGAAATGGCTACACCTTC.

This clone showed up just once. J is TRBJ1-1 and V is TRBV12-2; the table names TRBD1, a call not compared with the DNA. TRBV12-2 represents a pseudogene. The CDR3 is made up of 15 amino acids. Here the CDR3 DNA reads TGTGCAAGTCGCTGTTACAGGGTTCTGAACACTGAAGCTTTCTTT. Translation gives CASRCYRVLNTEAFF.

V usage is TRBV7-2 and J usage is TRBJ2-2; perhaps TRBD2 as D (5 bases). The CDR3 has 16 residues. Per germline, CDR1 SGHTA and CDR2 FQGNSA. V was shortened by 2 bases and J by 6 bases, with 16 bases between the two germline ends. The CDR3 here is CASSLSFRGGSGELFF. The CDR3 DNA is TGTGCCAGCAGCTTATCGTTTCGTGGCGGGTCCGGGGAGCTGTTTTTT. Full variable domain (missing parts from reference TRBV7-2 and TRBJ2-2): GAGVSQSPSNKVTEKGKDVELRCDPISGHTALYWYRQSLGQGLEFLIYFQGNSAPDKSGLPSDRFSAERTGGSVSTLTIQRTQQEDSAVYLCASSLSFRGGSGELFFGEGSRLTVL.

The chain uses TRBV5-1 and TRBJ1-1; unclear D gene. The V end was cut by 1 base, the J end by 1 base, with 5 bases between. Germline loops: CDR1 SGHRS, CDR2 YFSETQ. The CDR3 totals 13 residues. The CDR3 bases are TGCGCCAGCAGCTTGAGACAGAACACTGAAGCTTTCTTT. Its translation: CASSLRQNTEAFF.

V is TRBV7-9 and J is TRBJ2-3; the D gene is possibly TRBD2 (7 bases). CDR1 SEHNR and CDR2 FQNEAQ come from the germline V gene (reference sequence). The CDR3 extends over 16 amino acids. Trimming took off 3 bases at V and 0 bases at J, with 13 bases between the two ends. The CDR3 protein is CASSLLRGGSTDTQYF. The CDR3 DNA is TGTGCCAGCAGCTTGTTGCGCGGGGGCAGCACAGATACGCAGTATTTT. The variable domain in full, completed from reference TRBV7-9 and TRBJ2-3, reads DTGVSQNPRHKITKRGQNVTFRCDPISEHNRLYWYRQTLGQGPEFLTYFQNEAQLEKSRLLSDRFSAERPKGSFSTLEIQRTEQGDSAMYLCASSLLRGGSTDTQYFGPGTRLTVL.

The gene calls are TRBV7-2 and TRBJ2-7; 11 bases align to TRBD2. Germline loops: CDR1 SGHTA, CDR2 FQGNSA. This CDR3 region has 17 residues. V was pared by 5 bases and J by 1 base, with 10 bases of the junction left unmatched. The CDR3 bases are TGTGCCAGCAGCCCCAGACACAGGACTAGCGGGTCCTACGAGCAGTACTTC. The encoded protein is CASSPRHRTSGSYEQYF.

J is TRBJ2-7 and V is TRBV21-1; the table gives TRBD1 as D, unverified against the DNA. TRBV21-1 is a pseudogene. The CDR3 runs 16 residues. The CDR3 loop reads CASTLYLRDRGYEQYF. As DNA, the CDR3 is TGTGCCAGCACACTCTACCTCCGGGACAGGGGCTACGAGCAGTACTTC.

The V call is TRBV2, the J call TRBJ2-5; D gene unclear. CDR1 and CDR2 from the germline V gene are SNHLY and FYNNEI. The CDR3 extends over 13 amino acids. Trimming stripped 6 bases from V and 5 bases from J, with 13 bases between. The CDR3 protein is CASSLEAAETQYF. The CDR3 region has the DNA TGTGCCAGCAGCCTAGAGGCGGCGGAGACCCAGTACTTC.

This clone was seen once. The rearrangement joins TRBV7-3 to TRBJ1-5; D uncertain. The CDR3 totals 13 residues. The V end was cut by 5 bases, the J end by 9 bases, with 14 bases between. Looked up from germline, CDR1 is SGHTA and CDR2 is FQGTGA. CDR3 amino acids: CASSTQPGGPQHF. CDR3 DNA: TGTGCCAGCAGCACGCAGCCCGGAGGGCCCCAGCATTTT.

The CDR3 protein is CASSHALAVNYNEQFF. DNA of the CDR3: TGTGCCAGCAGCCATGCGCTAGCGGTTAACTACAATGAGCAGTTCTTC. The chain is built from TRBV14 and TRBJ2-1; TRBD2 matches 7 bases. The CDR3 is 16 residues long. After removal of 3 bases from V and 3 bases from J, the junction contained 8 bases not matched to a gene. Germline V gene sequence: CDR1 SGHDN, CDR2 FVKESK.

CDR3 region: CASRTGTDTGELFF. The CDR3 DNA sequence: TGTGCCAGCAGGACCGGGACAGACACCGGGGAGCTGTTTTTT. The chain uses TRBV6-6 and TRBJ2-2, with 7 bases aligning to TRBD1. The J segment lost 3 bases and the V segment lost 6 bases, leaving 4 bases of the junction unmatched. Germline values: CDR1 MNHNY, CDR2 SVGAGI (reference sequence). There are 14 residues in the CDR3.

In nucleotides, the CDR3 is TGTGCCAGCAGTTTTGGGGCCCATGGATCCTACGAGCAGTACTTC. Protein product: CASSFGAHGSYEQYF. The chain couples TRBV27 to TRBJ2-7; D perhaps matches TRBD1 (5 bases). V lost 3 bases, J lost 1 base, and 13 bases lay in between. Per the germline V gene, CDR1 is MNHEY and CDR2 is SMNVEV (reference sequence). The CDR3 is 15 residues long.

V is TRBV2 and J is TRBJ2-1; 12 nucleotides agree with TRBD2. The CDR3 is 15 amino acids. Per the germline V gene, CDR1 is SNHLY and CDR2 is FYNNEI. Germline trimming cut 3 bases from V and 7 bases from J; bases unmatched to any gene: 4. CDR3 DNA sequence: TGTGCCAGCAGTGACCGACTAGCGGGAGTAAATGAGCAGTTCTTC. It translates to CASSDRLAGVNEQFF.